These T cell receptor beta chains were read from a single sample in a study of Graves' ophthalmopathy and Graves' hyperthyroidism. From the multiplex PCR reads, TCRdb called clonotypes with MiXCR, one entry per CDR3 protein. The data show approximately 700,000 distinct CDR3 sequences, with 35% to 50% seen just once and approximately 43% held by the top ten. The source material was peripheral blood. Source of these receptors: an adult man with Graves' ophthalmopathy. The CDR3 runs from the conserved cysteine through the conserved F or W.

>TRBJ1-4|TRBV19
CASRRTGNGLGANEKLFF
>TRBJ2-5|TRBV20-1
CSARDPGGAIGETQYF
>TRBJ1-6|TRBV19
CASSTIPDRPPLHF
>TRBJ2-2|TRBV10-1
CASSPTLGRNTGELFF
>TRBJ2-7|TRBV29-1
CSVDDSGTYEQYF
>TRBJ1-2|TRBV20-1
CSARDNRGYTF
>TRBJ1-1|TRBV29-1
CSVGGQGSMNTEAFF
>TRBJ2-1|TRBV29-1
CSVGRGLNEQFF
>TRBJ1-4|TRBV7-8
CASSRGSGAEKLFF
>TRBJ2-5|TRBV6-5
CASSYLQGGETQYF